Sequencing of this TCR beta chain was carried out in a study of Graves' ophthalmopathy and Graves' hyperthyroidism. Study-wide results and caveats: Discriminating ophthalmopathy from stable hyperthyroidism, a 13-signature model attained a sensitivity of about 89% and a specificity of around 77%. Blood was where most expanded thyroid clonotypes above 0.001 frequency also turned up.

The diagnostic workup employed clinical symptoms, serum thyroxine, TRAb, thyroid ultrasound and orbital computed tomography. This clonotype was picked up a small number of times. Its antigen is unknown. Using RNA transcripts, the TCR beta CDR3 regions were amplified. The workflow started with a first-round RT-PCR run with HTBI primers and then moved on to a second-round multiplex PCR. Each CDR3 protein is one row after TCRdb ran MiXCR on the multiplex PCR reads. The sample includes approximately 700,000 distinct CDR3 sequences, approximately 39% of them seen just once. Germline V gene data show CDR1 as MNHEY and CDR2 as SMNVEV (reference sequence). The CDR3 loop spans 14 amino acids. Trimming removed 5 bases from V and 5 bases from J; junction bases left unmatched: 6.

The receptor was derived from an adult man with Graves' ophthalmopathy. The chain couples TRBV27 to TRBJ2-7, with 10 bases aligning to TRBD1. The specimen sequenced was peripheral blood. The CDR3 coding sequence is TGTGCCAGCAGTGCCATGACAGGGGGCGACGAGCAGTACTTC. Its protein is CASSAMTGGDEQYF.